This entry lists 8 T cell receptor beta chains sequenced from one sample in a study of shared clonotypes between healthy human individuals. The repertoire was sequenced with immunoSEQ multiplex PCR; TCRdb's copy has only in-frame clones and lacks some. The table has around 2.1 million clones, 95% seen once. The sequencing input was naive CD4+ T cells sorted from blood. Subset reported: CD45RA+ positively selected. These receptors were collected from a man between 18 and 29 years old in good health.

This clone was seen once. This chain links TRBV10-3 with TRBJ2-1; D possibly corresponds to TRBD1 (8 bases). V gave up 0 bases and J gave up 8 bases, with 17 bases separating them. This CDR3 region has 16 residues. The germline CDR1 and CDR2 sequences are ENHRY and SYGVKD. The CDR3 nucleotides are TGTGCCATCAGTGAGTCGCGGGGGACAGGTCTTTATGAGCAGTTCTTC. This gives the protein CAISESRGTGLYEQFF.

The rearrangement links TRBV5-1 to TRBJ2-7; 9 positions agree with TRBD1. The trim removed 6 bases at V and 5 bases at J, leaving 3 bases unmatched. Germline loops: CDR1 SGHRS, CDR2 YFSETQ. The length of the CDR3 is 12 residues. In DNA, the CDR3 is TGCGCCAGCATAGGGGACAGGGACGAGCAGTACTTC. The encoded protein is CASIGDRDEQYF.

Details on this clone: Other nucleotide sequences in the sample specify the same CDR3. J is TRBJ2-2 and V is TRBV5-1; 9 bases match TRBD2. Germline CDR1 and CDR2: SGHRS and YFSETQ. This CDR3 is 16 amino acids long. V lost 4 bases, J lost 0 bases, and 4 bases stayed unmatched. As DNA, the CDR3 is TGCGCCAGCAGCCTTAGCGGGGGTTCGAACACCGGGGAGCTGTTTTTT. Translation: CASSLSGGSNTGELFF.

As to this clone: One junction end disagrees with the germline gene, perhaps due to a read error. The V and J genes are TRBV5-5 and TRBJ1-6; the D is unclear. Per the germline V gene, CDR1 is SGHKS and CDR2 is YYEKEE (reference sequence). This CDR3 is built from 14 residues. The CDR3 sequence is CASSLEGGISTLHF. The CDR3 bases are TGTGCCAGCAGCTTGGAGGGTGGGATTTCAACCCTCCACTTT.

This clone came up once. The V call is TRBV5-1, the J call TRBJ2-2, with a possible D match to TRBD1 (6 bases). The CDR3 covers 16 residues. V lost 0 bases to trimming and J lost 0 bases, with 9 bases between them. CDR1 SGHRS and CDR2 YFSETQ come from the germline V gene. Written as DNA, the CDR3 is TGCGCCAGCAGCTTGGCCGACAGGACGAACACCGGGGAGCTGTTTTTT. Encoded protein: CASSLADRTNTGELFF.

A note on this clone: At the DNA level, this CDR3 is encoded by other sequences in the same sample as well. The chain links TRBV11-2 to TRBJ1-5; D is undetermined. Trimming removed 0 bases at V and 4 bases at J, with 4 bases between. CDR3 length: 13 amino acids. In germline, CDR1 is SGHAT, CDR2 FQNNGV. The CDR3 nucleotides are TGTGCCAGCAGCTTAGAAAGAAATCAGCCCCAGCATTTT. It specifies CASSLERNQPQHF.

The V and J genes are TRBV5-1 and TRBJ1-1; 7 bases line up with TRBD1. This CDR3 has 13 amino acids. J was trimmed by 3 bases and V by 3 bases; bases with no gene match: 2. The V gene's germline CDR1 is SGHRS and CDR2 YFSETQ. CDR3 residues: CASSSRGDTEAFF. The DNA for the CDR3 is TGCGCCAGCAGCTCCAGGGGGGACACTGAAGCTTTCTTT.

The chain employs TRBV11-3 and TRBJ2-7, with a tentative D call TRBD1 (6 bases). This CDR3 has 13 amino acids. V lost 5 bases and J 2 bases, leaving 10 bases between the germline ends. Germline loops: CDR1 SGHNT, CDR2 YENEEA. The CDR3 is CASSLRDTYEQYF. The CDR3 DNA reads as TGTGCCAGCAGCCTTCGGGACACCTACGAGCAGTACTTC.